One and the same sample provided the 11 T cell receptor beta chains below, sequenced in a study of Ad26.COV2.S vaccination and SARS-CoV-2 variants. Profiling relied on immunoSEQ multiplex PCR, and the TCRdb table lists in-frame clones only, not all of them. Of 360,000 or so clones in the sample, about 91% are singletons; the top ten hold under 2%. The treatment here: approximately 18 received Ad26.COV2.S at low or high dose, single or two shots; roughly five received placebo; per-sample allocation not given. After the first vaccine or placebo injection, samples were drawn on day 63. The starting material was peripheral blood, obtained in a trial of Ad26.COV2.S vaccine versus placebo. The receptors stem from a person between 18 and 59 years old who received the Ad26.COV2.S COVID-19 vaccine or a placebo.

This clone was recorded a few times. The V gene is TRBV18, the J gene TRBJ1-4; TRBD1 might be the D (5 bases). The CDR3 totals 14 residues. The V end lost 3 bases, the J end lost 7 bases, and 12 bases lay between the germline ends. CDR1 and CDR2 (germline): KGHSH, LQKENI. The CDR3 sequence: CASSPDTRVEKLFF. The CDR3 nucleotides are TGTGCCAGCTCACCGGACACACGTGTTGAAAAACTGTTTTTT.

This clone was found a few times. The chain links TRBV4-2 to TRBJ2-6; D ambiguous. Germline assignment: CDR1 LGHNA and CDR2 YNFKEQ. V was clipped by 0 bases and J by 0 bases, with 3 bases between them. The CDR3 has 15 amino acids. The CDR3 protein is CASSQENSGANVLTF. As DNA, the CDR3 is TGTGCCAGCAGCCAAGAGAACTCTGGGGCCAACGTCCTGACTTTC.

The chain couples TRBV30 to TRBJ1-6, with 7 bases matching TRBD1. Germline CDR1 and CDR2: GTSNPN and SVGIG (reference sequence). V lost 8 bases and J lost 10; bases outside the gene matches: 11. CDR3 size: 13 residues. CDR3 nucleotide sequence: TGTGCCGGAGACAGGGAGGGGGGCTCACCCCTCCACTTT. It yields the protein CAGDREGGSPLHF.

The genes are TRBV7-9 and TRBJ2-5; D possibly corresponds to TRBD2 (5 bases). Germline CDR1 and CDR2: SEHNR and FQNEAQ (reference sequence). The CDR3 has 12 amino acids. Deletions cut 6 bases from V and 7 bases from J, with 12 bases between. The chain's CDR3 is CASSRGLGTQYF. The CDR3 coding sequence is TGTGCCAGCAGTCGAGGGTTGGGGACCCAGTACTTC.

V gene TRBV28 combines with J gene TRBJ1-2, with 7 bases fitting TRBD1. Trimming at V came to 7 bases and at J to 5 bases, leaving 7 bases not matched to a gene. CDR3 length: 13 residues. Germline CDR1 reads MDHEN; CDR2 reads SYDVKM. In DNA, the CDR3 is TGTGCCAGCACCTGGGACAGAAGGTATGGCTACACCTTC. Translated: CASTWDRRYGYTF.

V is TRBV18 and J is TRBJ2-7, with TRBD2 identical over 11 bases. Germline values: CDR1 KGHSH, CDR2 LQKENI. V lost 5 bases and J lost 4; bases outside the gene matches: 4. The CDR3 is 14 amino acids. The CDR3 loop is CASSSGTSGYEQYF. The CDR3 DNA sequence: TGTGCCAGCTCATCCGGGACTAGCGGATACGAGCAGTACTTC.

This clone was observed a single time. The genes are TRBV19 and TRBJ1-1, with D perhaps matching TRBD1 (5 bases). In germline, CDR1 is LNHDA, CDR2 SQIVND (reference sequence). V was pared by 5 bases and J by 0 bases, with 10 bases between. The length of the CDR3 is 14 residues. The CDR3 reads CASSWGPLNTEAFF. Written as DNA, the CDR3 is TGTGCCAGTAGTTGGGGACCTTTGAACACTGAAGCTTTCTTT.

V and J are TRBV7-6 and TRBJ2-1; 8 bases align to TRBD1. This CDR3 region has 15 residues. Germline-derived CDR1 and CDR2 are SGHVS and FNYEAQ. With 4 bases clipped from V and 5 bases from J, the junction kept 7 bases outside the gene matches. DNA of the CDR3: TGTGCCAGCAGCTACCAGGGGGCGACCCACAATGAGCAGTTCTTC. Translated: CASSYQGATHNEQFF.

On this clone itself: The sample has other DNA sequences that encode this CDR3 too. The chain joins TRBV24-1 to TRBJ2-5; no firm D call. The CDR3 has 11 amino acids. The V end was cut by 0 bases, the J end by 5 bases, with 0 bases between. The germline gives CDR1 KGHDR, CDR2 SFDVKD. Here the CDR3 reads CATSDLETQYF. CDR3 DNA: TGTGCCACCAGTGATTTGGAGACCCAGTACTTC.

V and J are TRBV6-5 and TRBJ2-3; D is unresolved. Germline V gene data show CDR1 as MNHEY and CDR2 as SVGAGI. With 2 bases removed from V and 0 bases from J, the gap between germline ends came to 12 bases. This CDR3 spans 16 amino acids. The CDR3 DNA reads TGTGCCAGCAGTTACGGGATCACCCCAAGCACAGATACGCAGTATTTT. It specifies CASSYGITPSTDTQYF.

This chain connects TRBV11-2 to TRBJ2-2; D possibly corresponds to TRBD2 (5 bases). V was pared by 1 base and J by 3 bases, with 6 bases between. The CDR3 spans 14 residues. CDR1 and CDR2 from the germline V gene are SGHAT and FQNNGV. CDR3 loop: CASSLAGYTGELFF. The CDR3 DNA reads TGTGCCAGCAGCTTAGCGGGATACACCGGGGAGCTGTTTTTT.